The entry below describes one TCR beta chain. Its antigen remains unidentified. A junction boundary mismatches the germline segment, possibly from a read error. The germline CDR1 and CDR2 sequences are SSHAT and FNYEAQ (reference sequence). The CDR3 has 14 residues. The sample originates from a study of cytomegalovirus exposure and HLA in healthy donors. Study conclusions and caveats: An assumption of roughly uniform sequencing depth across donors underlay the presence/absence analyses. Later on, a genetic analysis was performed. It linked a missense variant in DCLRE1C with V- and J-gene trimming of TCR beta. Associated with cytomegalovirus, according to the listing, were 150 to 200 TCR beta chains.

The PCR employed 60 Vbeta primers together with 13 Jbeta primers. Sequencing used immunoSEQ multiplex PCR; TCRdb keeps in-frame clones, though not all of them. The sample includes about 40,000 clones. The receptor's source is a man aged 35-49 years in good health and CMV-seropositive. The specimen was PBMCs. The chain carries TRBV7-7 and TRBJ2-7; TRBD1 agrees at 8 bases. Here the CDR3 reads CASSQNQGADEQYF. CDR3 bases: TGTGCTAGCAGCCAGAACCAGGGGGCGGACGAGCAGTACTTC.